This T cell receptor beta chain is from a study of CXCR3-negative and CXCR3-positive naive CD8 T cells. Study overall: The libraries yielded about 135 million TRB reads, about 1.5 +/- 0.3 million each.

UMI-labeled 5' RACE yielded the TRB cDNA libraries. TCRdb reworked the 5' RACE reads into one entry per CDR3 protein, no DNA. This listing includes tens of thousands of distinct CDR3 sequences. CDR3 length: 15 amino acids. Germline loops: CDR1 SGHDN, CDR2 FVKESK. The V call is TRBV14, the J call TRBJ2-1. The specimen was naive CXCR3- CD8+ T cells from blood. The subset denotes: CD45RO-CCR7+CD27+CD95- naive CD8+ T cells lacking CXCR3 (TNR3-). The receptor's source is a human donor in good health. Some clones in this sample may be carry-over from other donors' samples. CDR3 protein: CASSRKVGSWSEQFF.